The 10 T cell receptor beta chains in this list originate from one sample, sequenced in a study of post-analysis software for immune sequencing data. Regarding the study as a whole: Five TRBV segments, including TRBV5-6, TRBV5-1 and TRBV20-1, were more frequent in patients than controls.

Their specific antigens are unknown. TCR beta libraries were prepared from cDNA with unique molecular identifiers. MiXCR, run by TCRdb on the PCR reads, gives a single entry per CDR3 protein. The table has hundreds of thousands of distinct CDR3 sequences, roughly 27% seen once; the top ten hold approximately 0.55%. The sequencing input was blood. The receptors were sampled from a girl under 18 with multiple sclerosis.

This clonotype was observed a handful of times. The chain recombines TRBV7-9 with TRBJ1-6; 10 nucleotides align to TRBD1. The trim removed 5 bases at V and 7 bases at J, leaving 5 bases unmatched. Germline-derived CDR1 and CDR2 are SEHNR and FQNEAQ (reference sequence). This CDR3 has 15 residues. The CDR3 loop is CASSARQGANSPLHF. CDR3 nucleotide sequence: TGTGCCAGCAGCGCGCGACAGGGGGCAAATTCACCCCTCCACTTT.

In the case of this clonotype: One end of the junction varies from germline; a read error may be responsible. The chain joins TRBV20-1 to TRBJ2-5, with D hard to call. The V gene's germline CDR1 is DFQATT and CDR2 SNEGSKA (reference sequence). CDR3 size: 14 residues. The CDR3 sequence is CSAREIPRTNEQYF. CDR3 DNA: TGCAGTGCTCGAGAGATCCCGCGCACCAATGAGCAGTACTTC.

V usage is TRBV12-3 or TRBV12-4 and J usage is TRBJ2-1; TRBD2 matches at 10 bases. The length of the CDR3 is 15 residues. J was trimmed by 8 bases and V by 4 bases; bases with no gene match: 8. The CDR3 loop reads CASSSRLAGTDEQFF. The CDR3, as DNA: TGTGCCAGCAGTTCCCGACTAGCGGGTACGGATGAGCAGTTCTTC.

At least ten counts were recorded for this clonotype. The rearrangement links TRBV29-1 to TRBJ2-1, with D possibly matching TRBD2 (5 bases). Trimming removed 7 bases at V and 9 bases at J, with 13 bases between. The CDR3 runs to 11 residues. Germline V gives CDR1 SQVTM, CDR2 ANQGSEA. DNA for the CDR3: TGCAGCGGCGGACTGTCATCTGAGCAGTTCTTC. It specifies CSGGLSSEQFF.

The chain couples TRBV18 to TRBJ1-2; D is unclear. The CDR3 spans 15 residues. V lost 3 bases and J 3 bases, leaving 14 bases between the germline ends. CDR1 and CDR2 (germline): KGHSH, LQKENI. CDR3 protein: CASSPVFRRDYGYTF. CDR3 in DNA: TGTGCCAGCTCACCCGTGTTTCGGAGGGACTATGGCTACACCTTC.

V gene TRBV6-2 or TRBV6-3 combines with J gene TRBJ2-7; no definite D call. V lost 3 bases to trimming and J lost 7 bases, with 10 bases between them. Per germline, CDR1 MNHEY and CDR2 SVGEGT. The CDR3 length is 12 residues. In DNA form, the CDR3 reads TGTGCCAGCAGTTATGAACCGTGGGAGCAGTACTTC. Encoded protein: CASSYEPWEQYF.

The chain employs TRBV7-9 and TRBJ2-1, with 12 bases identical to TRBD2. The CDR3 extends over 18 amino acids. Germline CDR1 is SEHNR and CDR2 is FQNEAQ (reference sequence). With V trimmed by 3 bases and J by 5 bases, 11 bases remained unmatched. This chain's CDR3 is CASSLKLRTSGVDNEQFF. In DNA, the CDR3 is TGTGCCAGCAGCTTGAAGCTTCGGACTAGCGGGGTCGACAATGAGCAGTTCTTC.

This clonotype has a count of ten or more. This rearrangement joins TRBV12-3 or TRBV12-4 to TRBJ2-1; D gene ambiguous. The V gene lost 6 bases and the J gene lost 8 bases, with 14 bases spanning the gap. The CDR3 contains 13 residues. The CDR3 coding sequence is TGTGCCAGCAGCCCTCCTCCCGACCATGAGCAGTTCTTC. Amino acid sequence: CASSPPPDHEQFF.

The V gene is TRBV11-1, the J gene TRBJ2-4; 9 bases map to TRBD2. CDR1 is SGHAT, CDR2 FQDESV, per germline (reference sequence). The junction had 8 bases not matched to a gene; V was cut back by 2 bases and J by 0 bases. This CDR3 comprises 18 residues. Written as DNA, the CDR3 is TGTGCCAGCAGCTTAATTTTTCTAGCGGGGATAGCCAAAAACATTCAGTACTTC. This encodes CASSLIFLAGIAKNIQYF.

On this clonotype itself: One end of the junction is discordant with germline, which a read error may explain. The V call is TRBV20-1, the J call TRBJ1-5; TRBD1 matches at 9 bases. Germline assignment: CDR1 DFQATT and CDR2 SNEGSKA (reference sequence). The length of the CDR3 is 17 residues. CDR3 DNA: TGCAGTGCTAGAAAACCTGGGACAGGGCTTAGCGATCAGCCCCAGCATTTT. Translating it yields CSARKPGTGLSDQPQHF.